The clone carrying this T cell receptor (beta chain) was recorded a few times. The antigen remains undetermined. These data are taken from a study of shared clonotypes between healthy human individuals. Study overall: Donors had three CD4 naive, three CD4 memory, two CD8 naive and one CD8 memory plate apiece. Notes on the study in general: Researchers sampled only blood; tissue repertoires likely differ. Naive subsets typically showed greater estimated richness than memory subsets.

V gave up 3 bases and J gave up 1 base; unmatched junction bases: 2. CDR3 length: 14 amino acids. Germline-derived CDR1 and CDR2 are MNHEY and SMNVEV (reference sequence). For each subset, genomic DNA was distributed in equal portions over several immunoSEQ plates. Assay: immunoSEQ multiplex PCR; the TCRdb copy retains only in-frame clones and omits some. Of 2 million to 2.5 million clones listed, around 92% are singletons. This receptor was obtained from a man younger than 35 in good health. Some clones in this sample may be carry-over from other donors' samples. This chain uses TRBV27 with TRBJ1-1, with 7 nucleotides matching TRBD1. Sequenced input: naive CD4+ T cells from PBMCs. Subset indicated: CD45RA+ positively selected. The CDR3 is CASSLYRGNTEAFF. In DNA form, the CDR3 reads TGTGCCAGCAGTTTGTACAGGGGGAACACTGAAGCTTTCTTT.